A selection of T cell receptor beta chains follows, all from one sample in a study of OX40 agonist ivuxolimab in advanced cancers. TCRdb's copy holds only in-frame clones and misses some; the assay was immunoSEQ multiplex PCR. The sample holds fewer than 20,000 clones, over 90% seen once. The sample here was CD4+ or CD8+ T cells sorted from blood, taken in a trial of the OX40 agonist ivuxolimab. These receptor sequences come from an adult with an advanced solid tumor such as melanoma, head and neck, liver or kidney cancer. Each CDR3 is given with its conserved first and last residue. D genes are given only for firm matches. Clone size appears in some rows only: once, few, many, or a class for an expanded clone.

CDR3 protein: CASSLAATGPGYGYTF
CDR3 DNA: TGTGCCAGCAGCTTAGCCGCTACAGGGCCTGGCTATGGCTACACCTTC
V gene: TRBV7-2
clone size: .
J gene: TRBJ1-2
D gene: .
CDR3 length: 16

CDR3 protein: CASSISWSSSGDTQYF
CDR3 DNA: TGTGCCAGCAGTATAAGCTGGTCTAGCTCGGGCGATACGCAGTATTTT
V gene: TRBV11-2
clone size: .
J gene: TRBJ2-3
D gene: .
CDR3 length: 16

CDR3 protein: CASSPTSGRYNEQFF
CDR3 DNA: TGTGCCAGCAGCCCGACTAGCGGGAGGTACAATGAGCAGTTCTTC
V gene: TRBV7-6
clone size: .
J gene: TRBJ2-1
D gene: TRBD2
CDR3 length: 15

CDR3 protein: CASSVHVRTNTGELFF
CDR3 DNA: TGTGCCAGCAGCGTACATGTCAGAACGAACACCGGGGAGCTGTTTTTT
V gene: TRBV9
clone size: .
J gene: TRBJ2-2
D gene: .
CDR3 length: 16

CDR3 protein: CASSYTGAGNTEAFF
CDR3 DNA: TGCGCCAGCAGCTACACAGGGGCGGGGAACACTGAAGCTTTCTTT
V gene: TRBV5-1
clone size: .
J gene: TRBJ1-1
D gene: TRBD1
CDR3 length: 15

CDR3 protein: CASSQGEQFF
CDR3 DNA: TGCGCCAGCAGCCAAGGTGAGCAGTTCTTC
V gene: TRBV4-1
clone size: .
J gene: TRBJ2-1
D gene: .
CDR3 length: 10

CDR3 protein: CASSDSYRIEYGYTF
CDR3 DNA: TGTGCCAGCAGTGACTCCTACAGAATAGAATATGGCTACACCTTC
V gene: TRBV6-4
clone size: .
J gene: TRBJ1-2
D gene: .
CDR3 length: 15

CDR3 protein: CASSFRGNTEAFF
CDR3 DNA: TGTGCCAGCAGTTTCCGGGGGAACACTGAAGCTTTCTTT
V gene: TRBV28
clone size: .
J gene: TRBJ1-1
D gene: .
CDR3 length: 13

CDR3 protein: CAIRLADSYEQYF
CDR3 DNA: TGTGCCATCAGGCTAGCGGACTCCTACGAGCAGTACTTC
V gene: TRBV10-3
clone size: .
J gene: TRBJ2-7
D gene: TRBD2
CDR3 length: 13

CDR3 protein: CASSYSGTGGGPAFF
CDR3 DNA: TGTGCCAGCAGTTACTCAGGAACAGGGGGCGGCCCGGCTTTCTTT
V gene: TRBV6-6
clone size: .
J gene: TRBJ1-1
D gene: TRBD1
CDR3 length: 15

CDR3 protein: CASSENRVGNQPQHF
CDR3 DNA: TGTGCCAGCAGTGAAAACAGGGTGGGCAATCAGCCCCAGCATTTT
V gene: TRBV2
clone size: once
J gene: TRBJ1-5
D gene: .
CDR3 length: 15

CDR3 protein: CASSTLAGQETQYF
CDR3 DNA: TGTGCCAGCAGCACTCTAGCGGGCCAAGAGACCCAGTACTTC
V gene: TRBV11-2
clone size: .
J gene: TRBJ2-5
D gene: TRBD2
CDR3 length: 14

CDR3 protein: CASSLADLEEQYF
CDR3 DNA: TGTGCCAGCAGCTTGGCCGACTTGGAGGAGCAGTACTTC
V gene: TRBV5-5
clone size: .
J gene: TRBJ2-7
D gene: .
CDR3 length: 13

CDR3 protein: CASSPLTGTDYEQYF
CDR3 DNA: TGTGCCAGCTCACCGTTGACAGGGACGGACTACGAGCAGTACTTC
V gene: TRBV18
clone size: .
J gene: TRBJ2-7
D gene: TRBD1
CDR3 length: 15

CDR3 protein: CASSYSITGAAEAFF
CDR3 DNA: TGTGCCAGCAGTTACTCGATTACGGGGGCAGCTGAAGCTTTCTTT
V gene: TRBV6-9
clone size: .
J gene: TRBJ1-1
D gene: .
CDR3 length: 15

CDR3 protein: CASSTSGSNYEQYF
CDR3 DNA: TGTGCCAGTAGTACTAGCGGGAGTAATTACGAGCAGTACTTC
V gene: TRBV19
clone size: .
J gene: TRBJ2-7
D gene: TRBD2
CDR3 length: 14

CDR3 protein: CASSLRGSGHEQYF
CDR3 DNA: TGTGCCAGCAGCTTGCGGGGGTCTGGCCACGAGCAGTACTTC
V gene: TRBV5-4
clone size: .
J gene: TRBJ2-7
D gene: .
CDR3 length: 14

CDR3 protein: CASSSGSGEQYF
CDR3 DNA: TGTGCCAGCAGCTCCGGTTCGGGCGAGCAGTACTTC
V gene: TRBV7-6
clone size: .
J gene: TRBJ2-7
D gene: .
CDR3 length: 12

CDR3 protein: CASEGDSPGNTIYF
CDR3 DNA: TGTGCCAGCGAAGGGGATTCTCCTGGAAACACCATATATTTT
V gene: TRBV11-3
clone size: .
J gene: TRBJ1-3
D gene: .
CDR3 length: 14

CDR3 protein: CSVEGNDSGELFF
CDR3 DNA: TGCAGCGTTGAGGGGAATGATAGCGGGGAGCTGTTTTTT
V gene: TRBV29-1
clone size: .
J gene: TRBJ2-2
D gene: .
CDR3 length: 13

CDR3 protein: CASSQGRGSNYGYTF
CDR3 DNA: TGCGCCAGCAGCCAGGGTCGGGGGAGTAACTATGGCTACACCTTC
V gene: TRBV4-3
clone size: .
J gene: TRBJ1-2
D gene: .
CDR3 length: 15

CDR3 protein: CASSPYPDGEAFF
CDR3 DNA: TGTGCCAGCAGCCCATACCCGGACGGTGAAGCTTTCTTT
V gene: TRBV7-6
clone size: .
J gene: TRBJ1-1
D gene: .
CDR3 length: 13